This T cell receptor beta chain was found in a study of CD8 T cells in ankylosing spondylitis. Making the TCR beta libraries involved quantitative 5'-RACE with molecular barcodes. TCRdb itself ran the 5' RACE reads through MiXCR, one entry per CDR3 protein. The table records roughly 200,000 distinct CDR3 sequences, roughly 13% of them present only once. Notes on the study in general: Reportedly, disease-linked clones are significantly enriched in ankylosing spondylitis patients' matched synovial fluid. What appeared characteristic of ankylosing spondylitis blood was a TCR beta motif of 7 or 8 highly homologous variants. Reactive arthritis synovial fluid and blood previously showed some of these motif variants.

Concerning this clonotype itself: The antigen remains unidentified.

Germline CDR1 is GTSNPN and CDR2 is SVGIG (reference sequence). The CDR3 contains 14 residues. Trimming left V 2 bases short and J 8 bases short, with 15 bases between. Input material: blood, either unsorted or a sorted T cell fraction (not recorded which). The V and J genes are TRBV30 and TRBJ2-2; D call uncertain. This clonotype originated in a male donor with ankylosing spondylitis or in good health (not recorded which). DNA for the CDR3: TGTGCCTGGAGTTCAGTTTGGAGCTTAGGGGAGCTGTTTTTT. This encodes CAWSSVWSLGELFF.